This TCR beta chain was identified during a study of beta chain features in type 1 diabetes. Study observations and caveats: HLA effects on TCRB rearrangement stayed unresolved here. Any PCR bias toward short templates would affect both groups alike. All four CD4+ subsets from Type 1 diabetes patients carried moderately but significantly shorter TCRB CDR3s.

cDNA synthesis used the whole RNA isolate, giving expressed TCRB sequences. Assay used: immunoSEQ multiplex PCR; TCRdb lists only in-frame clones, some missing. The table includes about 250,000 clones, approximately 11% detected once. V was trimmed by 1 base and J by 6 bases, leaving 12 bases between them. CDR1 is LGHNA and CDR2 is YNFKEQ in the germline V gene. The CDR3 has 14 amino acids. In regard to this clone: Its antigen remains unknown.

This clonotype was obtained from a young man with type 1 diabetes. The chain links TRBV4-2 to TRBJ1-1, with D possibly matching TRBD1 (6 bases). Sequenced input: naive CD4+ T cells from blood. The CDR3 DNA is TGTGCCAGCAGCCAAGGGGGGCGCCGACCTGAAGCTTTCTTT. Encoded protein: CASSQGGRRPEAFF.